Listed below are T cell receptor beta chains from one sample, sequenced in a study of CXCR3-negative and CXCR3-positive naive CD8 T cells. TCRdb re-called the 5' RACE reads and gives one entry per CDR3 protein, without DNA. The listing records fewer than 60,000 distinct CDR3 sequences. Sequencing used memory CD8+ T cells from blood. All receptors come from a human donor in good health. Some clones in this sample may be carry-over from other donors' samples. The CDR3 runs from the conserved cysteine through the conserved F or W.

J: TRBJ2-1; V: TRBV7-6; CDR3: CASSLGRGVSYNEQFF
J: TRBJ2-5; V: TRBV7-3; CDR3: CAERHRYQETQYF
J: TRBJ2-1; V: TRBV6-4; CDR3: CASSQAGGTYNEQFF
J: TRBJ2-7; V: TRBV9; CDR3: CASSPSYGTGVREQYF
J: TRBJ2-1; V: TRBV7-9; CDR3: CASSLVNRLADTSYNEQFF
J: TRBJ2-5; V: TRBV7-9; CDR3: CASSPPPAETQYF
J: TRBJ2-7; V: TRBV6-2/TRBV6-3; CDR3: CASSYLAEPPEEQYF
J: TRBJ2-7; V: TRBV7-6; CDR3: CASSPETGARSYEQYF
J: TRBJ1-3; V: TRBV6-5; CDR3: CASGGTGNTIYF
J: TRBJ1-6; V: TRBV14; CDR3: CASSQVRTGFVEPLHF
J: TRBJ1-5; V: TRBV27; CDR3: CASSLSGGLRGPQHF
J: TRBJ2-1; V: TRBV29-1; CDR3: CSVKGLAGLAYNEQFF
J: TRBJ2-7; V: TRBV5-1; CDR3: CASSWGGQGAYEQYF
J: TRBJ2-1; V: TRBV4-3; CDR3: CASSPSAQGGYEQFF
J: TRBJ2-2; V: TRBV7-8; CDR3: CASSLGGSNTGELFF
J: TRBJ2-5; V: TRBV7-9; CDR3: CASSQPGEEGHQETQYF
J: TRBJ2-7; V: TRBV27; CDR3: CASSLWAPSDSEQYF
J: TRBJ2-1; V: TRBV28; CDR3: CASSLFPPGLALGEQFF
J: TRBJ1-2; V: TRBV5-8; CDR3: CASSFRMANYGYTF
J: TRBJ1-1; V: TRBV20-1; CDR3: CSALRGNTEAFF
J: TRBJ2-2; V: TRBV10-3; CDR3: CAISEFSGTGHGELFF
J: TRBJ2-7; V: TRBV5-1; CDR3: CATTLAPSYEQYF
J: TRBJ1-2; V: TRBV13; CDR3: CASSLAGNYGYTF
J: TRBJ2-1; V: TRBV7-7; CDR3: CASSLLAGGSYNEQFF
J: TRBJ2-7; V: TRBV28; CDR3: CASPGDRASYEQYF
J: TRBJ2-2; V: TRBV5-1; CDR3: CASSLAGELFF
J: TRBJ2-1; V: TRBV7-9; CDR3: CASSSSSGGSNEQFF
J: TRBJ2-1; V: TRBV6-4; CDR3: CASSDHPGAYNEQFF